A single sample gave rise to the 9 T cell receptor beta chains below, sequenced in a study of T cell responses to AZD1222 COVID-19 vaccine. Only in-frame clones appear in the TCRdb table, and some are missing; sequencing was by immunoSEQ multiplex PCR. This repertoire shows around 210,000 clones, less than 95% found once; its top ten account for around 1.8%. Sequenced material: peripheral blood, taken 28 days after the second dose of the MenACWY control vaccine. These receptors were collected from an adult who received the MenACWY meningococcal vaccine as a control.

The J gene is TRBJ2-7, the V gene TRBV5-6; D remains unclear. CDR1 is SGHDT and CDR2 is YYEEEE in the germline V gene. Trimming pared 1 base from V and 5 bases from J, leaving 7 bases between. The CDR3 totals 12 residues. This CDR3 is CASSLMADEQYF. CDR3 DNA: TGTGCCAGCAGCTTGATGGCAGACGAGCAGTACTTC. The full variable domain, rest sourced from reference TRBV5-6 and TRBJ2-7, is DAGVTQSPTHLIKTRGQQVTLRCSPKSGHDTVSWYQQALGQGPQFIFQYYEEEERQRGNFPDRFSGHQFPNYSSELNVNALLLGDSALYLCASSLMADEQYFGPGTRLTVT.

The rearrangement uses TRBV24-1 and TRBJ2-1; D possibly corresponds to TRBD1 (7 bases). Germline-derived CDR1 and CDR2 are KGHDR and SFDVKD. CDR3 length: 16 residues. V lost 4 bases, J lost 2 bases, and 14 bases lay in between. This CDR3 is CATSETQGGAYNEQFF. CDR3 coding DNA: TGTGCCACCAGTGAAACCCAGGGGGGCGCCTACAATGAGCAGTTCTTC.

The V call is TRBV19, the J call TRBJ2-2; D possibly uses TRBD1 or TRBD2 (6 bases each). The CDR3 runs 14 residues. Per germline, CDR1 LNHDA and CDR2 SQIVND (reference sequence). Trimming took off 7 bases at V and 2 bases at J, with 11 bases between the two ends. This CDR3 is CASTAGGNTGELFF. Written as DNA, the CDR3 is TGTGCCAGTACGGCCGGGGGCAACACCGGGGAGCTGTTTTTT. The full variable domain, rest sourced from reference TRBV19 and TRBJ2-2, is DGGITQSPKYLFRKEGQNVTLSCEQNLNHDAMYWYRQDPGQGLRLIYYSQIVNDFQKGDIAEGYSVSREKKESFPLTVTSAQKNPTAFYLCASTAGGNTGELFFGEGSRLTVL.

This rearrangement joins TRBV5-1 to TRBJ1-1; D possibly corresponds to TRBD1 (5 bases). The CDR3 runs 16 residues. Germline V gene lookup returns CDR1 SGHRS and CDR2 YFSETQ. V was clipped by 4 bases and J by 4 bases, with 20 bases between them. The CDR3 spells CASSLSQGRVGTEAFF. CDR3 nucleotides: TGCGCCAGCAGCCTATCCCAGGGCAGGGTGGGCACTGAAGCTTTCTTT.

J is TRBJ2-7 and V is TRBV11-2; D is possibly TRBD1 (6 bases). This CDR3 has 16 amino acids. Trimming removed 0 bases from V and 0 bases from J, with 12 bases in between. Germline values: CDR1 SGHAT, CDR2 FQNNGV. CDR3 in DNA: TGTGCCAGCAGCTTAGAGCTGGGGGCGACCTCCTACGAGCAGTACTTC. Amino acids: CASSLELGATSYEQYF. The variable domain in full, with the rest retrieved from reference TRBV11-2 and TRBJ2-7, is EAGVAQSPRYKIIEKRQSVAFWCNPISGHATLYWYQQILGQGPKLLIQFQNNGVVDDSQLPKDRFSAERLKGVDSTLKIQPAKLEDSAVYLCASSLELGATSYEQYFGPGTRLTVT.

This clone was observed a single time. The chain links TRBV5-4 to TRBJ1-5; D is possibly TRBD1 (6 bases). V lost 3 bases to trimming and J lost 0 bases, with 16 bases between them. The CDR3 sequence is 17 residues long. Germline assignment: CDR1 SGHNT and CDR2 YYREEE (reference sequence). This chain's CDR3 is CASSYRDTQYSNQPQHF. For the CDR3, the DNA is TGTGCCAGCAGCTACCGGGACACCCAATATAGCAATCAGCCCCAGCATTTT.

As DNA, the CDR3 is TGTGCCAGCAGCCAAGATCGTGTCACCGGGGAGCTGTTTTTT. Encoded protein: CASSQDRVTGELFF. The J gene is TRBJ2-2, the V gene TRBV3-1 (or the pseudogene TRBV3-2), with D unclear. V was pared by 0 bases and J by 4 bases, with 6 bases between. The germline V gene encodes CDR1 LGHDT and CDR2 YNNKEL (reference sequence). The CDR3 has 14 residues.

DNA of the CDR3: TGTGCCAGCACCGAGACAGGGGCCGGCCCCGAGAATGAAAAACTGTTTTTT. Amino acid sequence: CASTETGAGPENEKLFF. The rearrangement joins TRBV13 to TRBJ1-4; 8 positions agree with TRBD1. Germline values: CDR1 PRHDT, CDR2 FYEKMQ (reference sequence). The V and J ends lost 7 bases and 5 bases, in that order; junction bases with no gene match: 15. This CDR3 spans 17 amino acids.

Details on this clone: The same CDR3 also results from other DNA sequences found in this sample. V is TRBV7-9 and J is TRBJ1-1, with D possibly matching TRBD1 (5 bases). Germline lookup yields CDR1 SEHNR and CDR2 FQNEAQ (reference sequence). The V and J ends lost 3 bases and 0 bases respectively, with 8 bases between them. This CDR3 has 14 amino acids. CDR3 in amino acids: CASSFEGMNTEAFF. The CDR3 nucleotides read TGTGCCAGCAGCTTCGAGGGGATGAACACTGAAGCTTTCTTT.